Below are 27 T cell receptor beta chains sequenced from a single sample in a study of T cells in Graves' hyperthyroidism and ophthalmopathy. RNA transcripts yielded amplified TCR beta CDR3 regions. The HTBI set primed first-round TCR CDR3 RT-PCR. In TCRdb, the multiplex PCR reads were re-called with MiXCR into one record per CDR3 protein. The sample includes under 200,000 distinct CDR3 sequences, 9.4% of them seen just once. The sequencing input was blood. The receptors were gathered from a woman aged 18-35 years with Graves' hyperthyroidism that later progressed to Graves' ophthalmopathy.

This clonotype was picked up many times. This chain joins TRBV2 and TRBJ1-2; 10 bases are shared with TRBD1. This CDR3 contains 14 residues. Germline CDR1 reads SNHLY; CDR2 reads FYNNEI. The J segment lost 3 bases and the V segment lost 7 bases, leaving 5 bases of the junction unmatched. This CDR3 reads CASNVGQGHYGYTF. The CDR3 DNA follows: TGTGCCAGCAATGTGGGACAGGGGCACTATGGCTACACCTTC.

This clonotype occurred many times. CDR3 nucleotide sequence: TGTGCCAGCATAGCGTCGGGGGGGCAGACTGAAGCTTTCTTT. Translation gives CASIASGGQTEAFF. This chain links TRBV2 with TRBJ1-1; possibly TRBD1 for D (6 bases). V lost 7 bases and J lost 5, with 17 bases in between. The CDR3 sequence is 14 residues long. Germline V gives CDR1 SNHLY, CDR2 FYNNEI.

This clonotype appeared a few times. The genes are TRBV18 and TRBJ1-1; 7 positions agree with TRBD1. CDR3 length equals 15 residues. V was clipped by 2 bases and J by 0 bases; unmatched bases: 3. Per germline, CDR1 KGHSH and CDR2 LQKENI. CDR3 DNA: TGTGCCAGCTCACCAGGGACAGACATGAACACTGAAGCTTTCTTT. It encodes CASSPGTDMNTEAFF.

This clonotype was counted at least ten times. The rearrangement links TRBV6-1 to TRBJ2-5; the D gene is possibly TRBD2 (6 bases). V was trimmed by 7 bases and J by 5 bases, leaving 11 bases between them. Germline V CDR1 and CDR2: MNHNS, SASEGT. CDR3 length equals 12 residues. DNA of the CDR3: TGTGCCAGCAAGGAGGGCCCGGAGACCCAGTACTTC. It translates to CASKEGPETQYF.

This clonotype has at least ten counts. V usage is TRBV6-1 and J usage is TRBJ1-5; D uncertain. CDR1 is MNHNS and CDR2 is SASEGT in the germline V gene. This CDR3 region has 14 residues. V dropped 5 bases and J dropped 2 bases, with 10 bases sitting between them. The CDR3 DNA reads TGTGCCAGCAGTTCCCCAGTGGGCAATCAGCCCCAGCATTTT. The encoded protein is CASSSPVGNQPQHF.

This clonotype was observed at least ten times. V gene TRBV7-2 combines with J gene TRBJ1-1; D gene uncertain. Germline CDR1 is SGHTA and CDR2 is FQGNSA. The V end was cut by 5 bases, the J end by 5 bases, with 6 bases between. The CDR3 has 11 residues. The CDR3 spells CASSPETEAFF. The CDR3 nucleotides are TGTGCCAGCAGCCCTGAAACTGAAGCTTTCTTT.

V and J are TRBV4-1 and TRBJ2-7; 12 bases line up with TRBD2. The CDR3 sequence is 15 residues long. The germline V gene encodes CDR1 MGHRA and CDR2 YSYEKL. Trimming cost V 1 base and J 6 bases; bases outside gene matches: 4. CDR3 sequence reads: CASSQVLAGGPEQYF. CDR3 DNA: TGCGCCAGCAGCCAAGTACTAGCGGGAGGCCCCGAGCAGTACTTC.

The chain employs TRBV3-1 and TRBJ1-3, with D hard to call. Germline V gene lookup returns CDR1 LGHDT and CDR2 YNNKEL (reference sequence). V lost 1 base and J 2 bases, leaving 6 bases between the germline ends. This CDR3 has 14 amino acids. The CDR3 here is CASSQVPAGNTIYF. The CDR3 coding sequence is TGTGCCAGCAGCCAAGTCCCAGCTGGAAACACCATATATTTT. Using reference TRBV3-1 and TRBJ1-3 for the parts outside the CDR3, the full variable domain is DTAVSQTPKYLVTQMGNDKSIKCEQNLGHDTMYWYKQDSKKFLKIMFSYNNKELIINETVPNRFSPKSPDKAHLNLHINSLELGDSAVYFCASSQVPAGNTIYFGEGSWLTVV.

This clonotype was counted ten times or more. This chain connects TRBV20-1 to TRBJ2-5; possible D gene TRBD1, 5 bases. V was pared by 6 bases and J by 4 bases, with 15 bases between. The CDR3 has 13 residues. Germline assignment: CDR1 DFQATT and CDR2 SNEGSKA (reference sequence). The CDR3 nucleotides are TGCAGTGCCCCCTTAACAGGCACAGAGACCCAGTACTTC. This sequence encodes CSAPLTGTETQYF.

This clonotype was seen many times. The chain is built from TRBV6-1 and TRBJ1-5; a possible D gene is TRBD1 (6 bases). Trimming cost V 5 bases and J 2 bases, with 13 bases left between them. CDR1 is MNHNS and CDR2 is SASEGT in the germline V gene. This CDR3 is built from 15 residues. Here the CDR3 DNA reads TGTGCCAGCAGTTTGTCGACAGGCCGCAATCAGCCCCAGCATTTT. Its translation: CASSLSTGRNQPQHF.

At least ten counts were recorded for this clonotype. The chain is built from TRBV2 and TRBJ1-3; 9 nucleotides agree with TRBD1. In germline, CDR1 is SNHLY, CDR2 FYNNEI. The CDR3 has 15 residues. The V gene end was trimmed by 1 base and the J gene end by 8 bases; junction bases not matched to a gene: 6. The CDR3 loop is CASSEEPGQGHTIYF. The CDR3, as DNA: TGTGCCAGCAGTGAAGAACCGGGACAGGGCCACACCATATATTTT.

Ten or more counts support this clonotype. This chain joins TRBV30 and TRBJ1-2; maybe TRBD1 (5 bases). The V end lost 0 bases, the J end lost 2 bases, and 7 bases lay between the germline ends. The CDR3 has 13 amino acids. Germline CDR1 reads GTSNPN; CDR2 reads SVGIG (reference sequence). CDR3 residues: CAWSVPGNYGYTF. The CDR3 region has the DNA TGTGCCTGGAGTGTACCAGGGAACTATGGCTACACCTTC.

This chain joins TRBV10-3 and TRBJ2-2, with D tentatively TRBD1 (6 bases). V was trimmed by 8 bases and J by 2 bases, leaving 15 bases between them. The CDR3 is 15 residues long. Germline-derived CDR1 and CDR2 are ENHRY and SYGVKD. CDR3 amino acids: CAIRTATLNTGELFF. The CDR3 DNA is TGTGCCATCCGGACAGCCACATTAAACACCGGGGAGCTGTTTTTT.

This clonotype was counted a few times. V is TRBV10-3 and J is TRBJ1-3; D is uncertain. The CDR3 covers 12 residues. Germline V gene lookup returns CDR1 ENHRY and CDR2 SYGVKD. V shed 8 bases and J shed 1 base, with 6 bases lying between them. Here the CDR3 DNA reads TGTGCCATCGGGCATTCTGGAAACACCATATATTTT. Translation gives CAIGHSGNTIYF.

This clonotype was recorded a few times. The V and J genes are TRBV11-2 and TRBJ2-6, with no clear D. The CDR3 sequence is 15 residues long. The V gene's germline CDR1 is SGHAT and CDR2 FQNNGV. Between the trimmed V and J ends, which lost 2 bases and 2 bases, there was a span of 7 bases. In DNA, the CDR3 is TGTGCCAGCAGCTTATGGTTAACTGGGGCCAACGTCCTGACTTTC. It translates to CASSLWLTGANVLTF. The complete variable domain, with remaining parts taken from reference TRBV11-2 and TRBJ2-6, reads EAGVAQSPRYKIIEKRQSVAFWCNPISGHATLYWYQQILGQGPKLLIQFQNNGVVDDSQLPKDRFSAERLKGVDSTLKIQPAKLEDSAVYLCASSLWLTGANVLTFGAGSRLTVL.

This clonotype was observed at least ten times. CDR3 in DNA: TGTGCCTGGAGTGTACAGGGCAGAGGTTACTCCTACGAGCAGTACTTC. Its protein product is CAWSVQGRGYSYEQYF. V and J are TRBV30 and TRBJ2-7; tentative D call: TRBD1 (6 bases). With 0 bases removed from V and 0 bases from J, the gap between germline ends came to 15 bases. CDR3 size: 16 residues. The V gene's germline CDR1 is GTSNPN and CDR2 SVGIG (reference sequence).

In this sample, this clonotype turned up a few times. The CDR3 coding sequence is TGTGCCAGCAGCTCCACACAGGAATACGAGCAGTACTTC. This encodes CASSSTQEYEQYF. The chain is built from TRBV5-5 and TRBJ2-7; maybe TRBD1 (5 bases). With 3 bases removed from V and 4 bases from J, the gap between germline ends came to 11 bases. The CDR3 has 13 residues. Germline assignment: CDR1 SGHKS and CDR2 YYEKEE (reference sequence).

The table lists this clonotype with many counts. This chain joins TRBV28 and TRBJ1-5; tentative D call: TRBD1 (6 bases). The CDR3 runs to 13 residues. CDR1 is MDHEN, CDR2 SYDVKM, per germline. Trimming pared 6 bases from V and 9 bases from J, leaving 15 bases between. The CDR3 nucleotides read TGTGCCAGCAGACAAACAGGGATCGGGCCCCAGCATTTT. Protein: CASRQTGIGPQHF.

Many counts were recorded for this clonotype. This chain connects TRBV19 to TRBJ2-5; perhaps D is TRBD1 or TRBD2 (5 bases each). Germline values: CDR1 LNHDA, CDR2 SQIVND (reference sequence). The V end was cut by 3 bases, the J end by 1 base, with 12 bases between. CDR3 length equals 15 residues. CDR3 sequence (DNA): TGTGCCAGTAGTATTGGGGGAAAGACCCAAGAGACCCAGTACTTC. Its translation is CASSIGGKTQETQYF.

This clonotype was detected ten times or more. The chain employs TRBV20-1 and TRBJ2-7; 7 nucleotides match TRBD1. V was pared by 6 bases and J by 3 bases, with 5 bases of the junction left unmatched. CDR1 and CDR2 (germline): DFQATT, SNEGSKA (reference sequence). CDR3 length equals 12 residues. The CDR3 protein is CSARGQRYEQYF. The CDR3 DNA reads TGCAGTGCCCGGGGACAGCGCTACGAGCAGTACTTC.

This rearrangement joins TRBV7-3 to TRBJ2-1, with 12 bases lining up with TRBD1. CDR3 length: 18 amino acids. CDR1 is SGHTA and CDR2 is FQGTGA in the germline V gene. Unmatched junction bases numbered 17, after V lost 5 bases and J lost 9 bases. CDR3 sequence reads: CASSTQGAGQGAIGEQFF. CDR3 in DNA: TGTGCCAGCAGCACTCAGGGGGCGGGACAGGGGGCGATCGGTGAGCAGTTCTTC.

This clonotype was detected many times. This rearrangement joins TRBV18 to TRBJ1-5, with D uncertain. Germline assignment: CDR1 KGHSH and CDR2 LQKENI. The V and J ends lost 5 bases and 0 bases respectively, with 14 bases between them. The CDR3 consists of 16 residues. CDR3 DNA: TGTGCCAGCTCAGAAAGGTCGCGTCATAGCAATCAGCCCCAGCATTTT. Protein sequence: CASSERSRHSNQPQHF.

This clonotype was recorded at least ten times. J is TRBJ2-7 and V is TRBV3-1; 11 bases match TRBD2. The CDR3 totals 15 residues. In germline, CDR1 is LGHDT, CDR2 YNNKEL (reference sequence). J lost 3 bases, V lost 4 bases, and 5 bases had no gene match. CDR3 in DNA: TGTGCCAGCAGCCCTGGACTAGCGGGTAGCTACGAGCAGTACTTC. It codes for CASSPGLAGSYEQYF.

Here the CDR3 DNA reads TGTGCCTGGAGTGGGGGAGGCAGTTTGCAGCCCCAGCATTTT. It codes for CAWSGGGSLQPQHF. V usage is TRBV30 and J usage is TRBJ1-5; D is unresolved. This CDR3 comprises 14 residues. From germline, CDR1 is GTSNPN and CDR2 SVGIG (reference sequence). V was cut by 1 base and J by 7 bases, with 14 bases left in between.

In regard to this clonotype: A much larger clone differs by one base, so this may be a read error. No conserved phenylalanine or tryptophan is present at the end of the CDR3, so a read error is the likely explanation. The chain is built from TRBV12-3 or TRBV12-4 and TRBJ1-1; TRBD1 might be the D (5 bases). The CDR3 contains 17 residues. Trimming cost V 1 base and J 3 bases, with 18 bases left between them. CDR3 bases: TGTGCCAGCAGTTTAGGCTTCCCACCCCGGGACCACACTGAAGCTTTCCTT. Translation: CASSLGFPPRDHTEAFL.

This clonotype was counted between two and nine times. This rearrangement joins TRBV4-1 to TRBJ2-1, with D possibly being TRBD2 (6 bases). Germline V gives CDR1 MGHRA, CDR2 YSYEKL. Trimming removed 1 base from V and 5 bases from J, with 12 bases in between. This CDR3 comprises 15 residues. This CDR3 is CASSQAGSGNNEQFF. In DNA, the CDR3 is TGCGCCAGCAGCCAAGCGGGTAGCGGAAACAATGAGCAGTTCTTC.

This clonotype was counted many times. V gene TRBV7-9 combines with J gene TRBJ1-5; 7 nucleotides line up with TRBD1. Germline V gives CDR1 SEHNR, CDR2 FQNEAQ (reference sequence). J lost 5 bases, V lost 4 bases, and 5 bases had no gene match. CDR3 size: 14 residues. The DNA for the CDR3 is TGTGCCAGCAGCTCAGACAGGGTCGATCAGCCCCAGCATTTT. This gives the protein CASSSDRVDQPQHF.